Listed below are T cell receptor beta chains from one sample, sequenced in a study of blood T cells in healthy people across ages. TCRdb itself ran the 5' RACE reads through MiXCR, one entry per CDR3 protein. The table includes some 800,000 distinct CDR3 sequences, more than 20% detected once. The data were also submitted as part of a second study, on T cells of mothers and their children.

Sequenced material: blood. The origin of the receptors is a boy between 10 and 17 years old in good health. Both conserved end residues are part of each CDR3. A D gene is named only where the DNA matches it firmly. Expanded clones are given a class, and other clones once, few, many or no size at all.

d_gene,j_gene,v_gene,abundance,CDR3aa,CDR3nt
-,TRBJ1-2,TRBV20-1,-,CSARGDNQPYGYTF,TGCAGTGCTAGAGGGGACAACCAACCCTATGGCTACACCTTC
-,TRBJ1-1,TRBV4-2,-,CASSSGGAWNTEAFF,TGTGCCAGCAGCTCAGGAGGGGCTTGGAACACTGAAGCTTTCTTT
-,TRBJ2-3,TRBV10-3,few,CAISGRDVGGADTQYF,TGTGCCATCAGTGGGAGGGACGTCGGGGGCGCAGATACGCAGTATTTT
-,TRBJ1-4,TRBV3-1,-,CASSHGAVEKLFF,TGTGCCAGCAGCCACGGGGCCGTTGAAAAACTGTTTTTT
TRBD2,TRBJ2-3,TRBV4-3,few,CASSQEFAGGADTQYF,TGCGCCAGCAGCCAAGAGTTCGCGGGAGGAGCGGATACGCAGTATTTT
-,TRBJ1-1,TRBV15,few,CATSSWQVRNTEAFF,TGTGCCACCAGCTCCTGGCAGGTTAGAAACACTGAAGCTTTCTTT
-,TRBJ2-2,TRBV5-1,-,CASSYQPALGDGELFF,TGCGCCAGCAGCTATCAGCCAGCCCTAGGGGACGGGGAGCTGTTTTTT
TRBD1,TRBJ2-7,TRBV29-1,-,CSVVETGGADEQYF,TGCAGCGTTGTCGAGACAGGGGGCGCGGATGAGCAGTACTTC
TRBD2,TRBJ2-1,TRBV12-3/TRBV12-4,few,CASSLYGRGLAGVGEQFF,TGTGCCAGCAGTTTATATGGAAGAGGGCTAGCGGGAGTTGGTGAGCAGTTCTTC
-,TRBJ2-1,TRBV18,few,CASSPGNSDYNEQFF,TGTGCCAGCTCACCCGGGAATTCGGACTACAATGAGCAGTTCTTC
-,TRBJ2-7,TRBV3-1,few,CASSRDVQFYEQYF,TGTGCCAGCAGCCGGGACGTCCAATTCTACGAGCAGTACTTC
TRBD1,TRBJ1-4,TRBV12-3/TRBV12-4,-,CASSHTDRGLNEKLFF,TGTGCCAGCAGCCACACAGACAGGGGCCTTAATGAAAAACTGTTTTTT
-,TRBJ1-1,TRBV7-2,few,CASRGAGNTEAFF,TGTGCCAGCAGGGGGGCGGGGAACACTGAAGCTTTCTTT
TRBD2,TRBJ2-5,TRBV28,few,CASNGGVRETQYF,TGTGCCAGCAATGGGGGGGTTCGGGAGACCCAGTACTTC
-,TRBJ2-1,TRBV29-1,few,CSVGLGLSYNEQFF,TGCAGCGTCGGACTGGGCCTCTCCTACAATGAGCAGTTCTTC
-,TRBJ2-1,TRBV12-3/TRBV12-4,-,CASSFLPPQWNVGNEQFF,TGTGCCAGCAGTTTCTTGCCTCCCCAGTGGAACGTGGGCAATGAGCAGTTCTTC
-,TRBJ1-1,TRBV6-5,-,CASSSYVNTEAFF,TGTGCCAGCAGTTCCTACGTGAACACTGAAGCTTTCTTT
-,TRBJ1-1,TRBV7-2,-,CASSLNQQYSEAFF,TGTGCCAGCAGCTTGAACCAACAGTACTCTGAAGCTTTCTTT
TRBD1,TRBJ2-1,TRBV20-1,-,CSALTGGNLGLNEQFF,TGCAGTGCTTTGACAGGGGGGAACTTAGGGCTCAATGAGCAGTTCTTC
-,TRBJ2-1,TRBV7-3,-,CASSLTPGAGNEQFF,TGTGCCAGCAGCTTAACCCCGGGAGCGGGCAATGAGCAGTTCTTC
TRBD2,TRBJ2-1,TRBV9,-,CASSVARSGRANNEQFF,TGTGCCAGCAGCGTAGCCCGAAGCGGGAGGGCGAACAATGAGCAGTTCTTC
TRBD1,TRBJ1-2,TRBV28,-,CASIPGQLPNYGYTF,TGTGCCAGCATCCCGGGACAGCTCCCTAACTATGGCTACACCTTC
-,TRBJ2-7,TRBV6-6,few,CASSYGSVYEQYF,TGTGCCAGCAGTTACGGATCCGTTTACGAGCAGTACTTC
TRBD2,TRBJ2-1,TRBV7-3,-,CASSLTGTSGDEQFF,TGTGCCAGCAGCTTAACAGGGACTAGCGGGGACGAGCAGTTCTTC
-,TRBJ2-3,TRBV9,-,CASSVAWGTRTQYF,TGTGCCAGCAGCGTAGCTTGGGGAACCCGGACGCAGTATTTT
TRBD1,TRBJ1-2,TRBV4-3,-,CASSQDGAGGLFGYTF,TGCGCCAGCAGCCAAGATGGGGCAGGGGGCCTTTTTGGCTACACCTTC
-,TRBJ2-5,TRBV7-9,many,CASSLQDISQETQYF,TGTGCCAGCAGCTTACAGGACATATCTCAAGAGACCCAGTACTTC
TRBD2,TRBJ2-1,TRBV7-3,few,CASSFSLAGSYNEQFF,TGTGCCAGCAGCTTTTCCCTAGCGGGCTCCTACAATGAGCAGTTCTTC
TRBD1,TRBJ2-1,TRBV6-1,few,CASSAQGANYNEQFF,TGTGCCAGCAGTGCCCAGGGGGCTAACTACAATGAGCAGTTCTTC
-,TRBJ1-5,TRBV12-3/TRBV12-4,-,CASSPGDRDQPQHF,TGTGCCAGCAGTCCCGGGGACCGTGATCAGCCCCAGCATTTT
-,TRBJ2-1,TRBV28,few,CASSLSTLRRDEQFF,TGTGCCAGCAGTTTATCGACGCTCCGTAGGGATGAGCAGTTCTTC
TRBD1,TRBJ2-3,TRBV28,-,CASSSGFWDRGVTQYF,TGTGCCAGCAGTTCCGGTTTTTGGGACAGGGGGGTAACGCAGTATTTT
-,TRBJ1-4,TRBV28,-,CASSLPAGQPTNEKLFF,TGTGCCAGCAGTCTCCCAGCCGGACAACCAACTAATGAAAAACTGTTTTTT
TRBD2,TRBJ2-5,TRBV28,-,CASSQRGTSVTETQYF,TGTGCCAGCAGCCAAAGAGGTACTAGCGTAACAGAGACCCAGTACTTC
-,TRBJ1-4,TRBV5-1,-,CASSSPRAGDHRIEKLFF,TGCGCCAGCAGCTCGCCGCGGGCAGGGGACCATAGAATTGAAAAACTGTTTTTT
TRBD1,TRBJ2-1,TRBV7-6,few,CASSPLTGTGYNEQFF,TGTGCCAGCAGCCCGCTGACCGGGACAGGCTACAATGAGCAGTTCTTC
-,TRBJ2-7,TRBV6-6,-,CASSYGRGYSYEQYF,TGTGCCAGCAGTTACGGAAGGGGCTACTCCTACGAGCAGTACTTC
TRBD1,TRBJ2-7,TRBV7-2,many,CASRPTGAYEQYF,TGTGCCAGCAGACCTACAGGGGCCTACGAGCAGTACTTC
-,TRBJ2-3,TRBV5-5,-,CASSTPADTQYF,TGTGCCAGCTCGACACCCGCAGATACGCAGTATTTT